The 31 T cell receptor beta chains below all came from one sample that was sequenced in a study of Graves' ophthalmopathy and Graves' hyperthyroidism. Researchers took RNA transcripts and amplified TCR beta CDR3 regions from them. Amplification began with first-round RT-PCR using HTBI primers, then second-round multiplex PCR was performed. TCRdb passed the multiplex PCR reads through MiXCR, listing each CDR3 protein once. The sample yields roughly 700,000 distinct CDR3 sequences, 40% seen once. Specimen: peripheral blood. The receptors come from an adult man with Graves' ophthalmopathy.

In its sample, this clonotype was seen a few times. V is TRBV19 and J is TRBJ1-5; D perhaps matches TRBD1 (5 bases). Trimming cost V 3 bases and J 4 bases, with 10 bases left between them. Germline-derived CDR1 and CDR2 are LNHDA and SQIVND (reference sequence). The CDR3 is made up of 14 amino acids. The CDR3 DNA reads TGTGCCAGTAGTATGGGGGAGCTAAATCAGCCCCAGCATTTT. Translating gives CASSMGELNQPQHF.

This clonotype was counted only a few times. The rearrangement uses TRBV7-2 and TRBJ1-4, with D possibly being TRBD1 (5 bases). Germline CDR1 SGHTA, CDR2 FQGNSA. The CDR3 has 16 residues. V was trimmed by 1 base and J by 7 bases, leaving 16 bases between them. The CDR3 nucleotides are TGTGCCAGCAGCTTAGGGGGGGGAGGAGTTAGTGAAAAACTGTTTTTT. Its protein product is CASSLGGGGVSEKLFF.

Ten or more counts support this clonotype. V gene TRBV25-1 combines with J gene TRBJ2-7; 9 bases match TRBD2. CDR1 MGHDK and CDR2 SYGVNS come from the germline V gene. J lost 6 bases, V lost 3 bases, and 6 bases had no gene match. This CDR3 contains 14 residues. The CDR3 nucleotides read TGTGCCAGCAGTGATACAGCGGGAGGTTTCGAGCAGTACTTC. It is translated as CASSDTAGGFEQYF.

The CDR3 loop reads CAISPQGIHGYTF. DNA for the CDR3: TGTGCCATCAGTCCACAGGGTATCCATGGCTACACCTTC. This sequence joins TRBV10-3 and TRBJ1-2; D possibly corresponds to TRBD1 (6 bases). The germline V gene encodes CDR1 ENHRY and CDR2 SYGVKD. The V and J ends lost 5 bases and 6 bases respectively, with 13 bases between them. The CDR3 is 13 amino acids.

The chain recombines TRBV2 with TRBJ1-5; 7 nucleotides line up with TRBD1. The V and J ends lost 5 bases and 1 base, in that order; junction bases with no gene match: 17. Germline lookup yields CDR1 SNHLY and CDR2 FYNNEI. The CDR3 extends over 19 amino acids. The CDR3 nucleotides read TGTGCCAGCAGTTCGATTCCTGGGGCAGGGGGAGGGAGCAATCAGCCCCAGCATTTT. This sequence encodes CASSSIPGAGGGSNQPQHF. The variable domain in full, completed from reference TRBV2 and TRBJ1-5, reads EPEVTQTPSHQVTQMGQEVILRCVPISNHLYFYWYRQILGQKVEFLVSFYNNEISEKSEIFDDQFSVERPDGSNFTLKIRSTKLEDSAMYFCASSSIPGAGGGSNQPQHFGDGTRLSIL.

Here the CDR3 DNA reads TGTGCCACCAGCAGAGGAGGGGCAGGTCCGGGTCAGCCCCAGCATTTT. It yields the protein CATSRGGAGPGQPQHF. This chain links TRBV15 with TRBJ1-5, with D possibly TRBD1 on 5 matching bases. CDR1 and CDR2 (germline): LNHNV, YYDKDF (reference sequence). The V end was cut by 1 base, the J end by 6 bases, with 16 bases between. CDR3 length equals 16 residues.

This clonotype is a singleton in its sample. The CDR3 bases are TGCAGTGCTTCCCCCCCTAGAGGGGCTAACGAGCAGTACGTC. Translated, it gives CSASPPRGANEQYV. The chain couples TRBV20-1 to TRBJ2-7, with D perhaps being TRBD1 or TRBD2 (5 bases each). The CDR3 length is 14 residues. CDR1 is DFQATT, CDR2 SNEGSKA, per germline (reference sequence). The ends were cut back, 5 bases at V and 5 bases at J, with 19 bases in the middle.

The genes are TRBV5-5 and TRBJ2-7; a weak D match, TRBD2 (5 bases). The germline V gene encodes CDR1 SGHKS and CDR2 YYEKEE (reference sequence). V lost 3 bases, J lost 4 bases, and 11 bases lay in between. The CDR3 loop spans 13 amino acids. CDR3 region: CASSSRTGYEQYV. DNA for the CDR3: TGTGCCAGCAGCTCGCGTACGGGGTACGAGCAGTACGTC.

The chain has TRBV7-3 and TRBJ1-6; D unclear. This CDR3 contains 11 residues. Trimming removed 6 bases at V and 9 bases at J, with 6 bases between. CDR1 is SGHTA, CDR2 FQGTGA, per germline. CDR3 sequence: CASRAGSPLHF. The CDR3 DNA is TGTGCCAGCAGGGCTGGTTCACCCCTCCACTTT.

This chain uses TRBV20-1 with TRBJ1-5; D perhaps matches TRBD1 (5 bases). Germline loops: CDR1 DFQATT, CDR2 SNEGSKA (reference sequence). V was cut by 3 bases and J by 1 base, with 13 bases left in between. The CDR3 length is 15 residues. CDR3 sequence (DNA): TGCAGTGCTAGCTTAGGGGCGGCGAGCAATCAGCCCCAGCATTTT. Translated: CSASLGAASNQPQHF.

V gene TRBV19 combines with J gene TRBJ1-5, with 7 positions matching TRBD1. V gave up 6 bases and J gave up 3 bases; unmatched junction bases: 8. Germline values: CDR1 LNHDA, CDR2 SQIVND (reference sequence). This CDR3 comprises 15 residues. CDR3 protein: CASRYRGVDNQPQHF. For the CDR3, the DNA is TGTGCCAGTAGGTACAGGGGAGTTGACAATCAGCCCCAGCATTTT.

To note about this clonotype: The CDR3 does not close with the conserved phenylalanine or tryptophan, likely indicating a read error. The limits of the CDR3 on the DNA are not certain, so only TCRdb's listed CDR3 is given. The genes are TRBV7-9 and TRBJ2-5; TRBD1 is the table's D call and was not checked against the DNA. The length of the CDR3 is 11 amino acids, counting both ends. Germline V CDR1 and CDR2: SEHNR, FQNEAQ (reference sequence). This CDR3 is CASSRGRTGNS.

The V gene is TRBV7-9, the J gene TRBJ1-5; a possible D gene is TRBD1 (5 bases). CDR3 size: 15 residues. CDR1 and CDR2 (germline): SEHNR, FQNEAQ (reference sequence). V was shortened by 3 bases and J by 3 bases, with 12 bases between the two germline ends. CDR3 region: CASSLGPGPNQPQHF. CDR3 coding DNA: TGTGCCAGCAGCTTGGGTCCGGGGCCCAATCAGCCCCAGCATTTT. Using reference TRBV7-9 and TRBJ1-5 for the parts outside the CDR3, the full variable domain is DTGVSQNPRHKITKRGQNVTFRCDPISEHNRLYWYRQTLGQGPEFLTYFQNEAQLEKSRLLSDRFSAERPKGSFSTLEIQRTEQGDSAMYLCASSLGPGPNQPQHFGDGTRLSIL.

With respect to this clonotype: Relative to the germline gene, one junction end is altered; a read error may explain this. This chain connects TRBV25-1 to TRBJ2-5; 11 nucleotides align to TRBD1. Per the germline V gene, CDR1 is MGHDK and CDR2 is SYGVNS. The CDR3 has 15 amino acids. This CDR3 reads CASSRDRGSQKTQYF. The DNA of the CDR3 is TGTGCCAGTAGTAGGGACAGGGGGAGCCAAAAGACCCAGTACTTC.

CDR3 amino acids: CSASTAHLNQPQHF. DNA for the CDR3: TGCAGTGCTTCCACCGCCCATTTAAATCAGCCCCAGCATTTT. The chain links TRBV20-1 to TRBJ1-5; D unresolved. CDR3 length: 14 amino acids. The V end lost 5 bases, the J end lost 4 bases, and 15 bases lay between the germline ends. Germline assignment: CDR1 DFQATT and CDR2 SNEGSKA (reference sequence).

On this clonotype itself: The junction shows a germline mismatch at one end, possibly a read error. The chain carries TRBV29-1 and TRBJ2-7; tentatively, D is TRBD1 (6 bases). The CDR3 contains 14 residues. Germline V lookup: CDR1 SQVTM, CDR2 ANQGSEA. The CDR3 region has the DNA TGCAGCGTCAAACCAGGGGCCCCCTTAGACGAGCGGTACTTC. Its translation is CSVKPGAPLDERYF.

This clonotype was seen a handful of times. CDR3 residues: CSASSLDRGRQPQHF. DNA of the CDR3: TGCAGTGCTAGCAGTCTAGACAGGGGGAGGCAGCCCCAGCATTTT. This chain uses TRBV20-1 with TRBJ1-5, with 9 bases identical to TRBD1. Per the germline V gene, CDR1 is DFQATT and CDR2 is SNEGSKA (reference sequence). After removal of 3 bases from V and 7 bases from J, the junction contained 10 bases not matched to a gene. This CDR3 is built from 15 residues.

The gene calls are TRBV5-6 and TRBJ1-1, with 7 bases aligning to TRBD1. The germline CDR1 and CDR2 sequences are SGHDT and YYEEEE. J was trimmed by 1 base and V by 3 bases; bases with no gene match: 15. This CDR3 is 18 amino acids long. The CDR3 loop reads CASSSTRPGQATNTEAFF. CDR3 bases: TGTGCCAGCAGCTCCACAAGACCCGGACAGGCGACGAACACTGAAGCTTTCTTT. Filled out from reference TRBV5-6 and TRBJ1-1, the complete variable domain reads DAGVTQSPTHLIKTRGQQVTLRCSPKSGHDTVSWYQQALGQGPQFIFQYYEEEERQRGNFPDRFSGHQFPNYSSELNVNALLLGDSALYLCASSSTRPGQATNTEAFFGQGTRLTVV.

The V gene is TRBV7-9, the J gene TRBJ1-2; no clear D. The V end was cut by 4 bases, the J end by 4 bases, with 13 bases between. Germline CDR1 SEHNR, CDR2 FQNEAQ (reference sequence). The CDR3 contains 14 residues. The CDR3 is CASSSQAGSYGYTF. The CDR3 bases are TGTGCCAGCAGCTCCCAGGCAGGTTCCTATGGCTACACCTTC.

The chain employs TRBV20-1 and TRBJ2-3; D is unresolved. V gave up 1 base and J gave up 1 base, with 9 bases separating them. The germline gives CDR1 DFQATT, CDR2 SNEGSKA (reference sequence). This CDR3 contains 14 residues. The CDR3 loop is CSARVPPGTDTQYF. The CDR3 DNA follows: TGCAGTGCTAGAGTCCCGCCGGGCACAGATACGCAGTATTTT.

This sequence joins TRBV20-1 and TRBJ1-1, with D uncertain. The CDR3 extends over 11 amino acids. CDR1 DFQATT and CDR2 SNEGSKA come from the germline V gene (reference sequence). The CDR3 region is CSLEQFLEAFF. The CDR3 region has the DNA TGCAGCTTAGAACAGTTCCTTGAAGCTTTCTTT.

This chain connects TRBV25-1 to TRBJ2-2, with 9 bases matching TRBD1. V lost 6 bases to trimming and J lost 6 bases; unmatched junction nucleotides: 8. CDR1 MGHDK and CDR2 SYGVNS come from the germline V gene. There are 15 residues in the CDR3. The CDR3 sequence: CASSVVGQGAGELFF. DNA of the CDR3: TGTGCCAGCAGCGTAGTGGGACAGGGCGCCGGGGAGCTGTTTTTT. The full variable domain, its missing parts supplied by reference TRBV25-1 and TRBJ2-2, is EADIYQTPRYLVIGTGKKITLECSQTMGHDKMYWYQQDPGMELHLIHYSYGVNSTEKGDLSSESTVSRIRTEHFPLTLESARPSHTSQYLCASSVVGQGAGELFFGEGSRLTVL.

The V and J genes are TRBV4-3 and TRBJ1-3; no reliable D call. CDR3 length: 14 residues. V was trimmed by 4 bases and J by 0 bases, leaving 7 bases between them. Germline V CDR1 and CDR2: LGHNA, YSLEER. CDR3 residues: CASSRAVSGNTIYF. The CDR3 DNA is TGCGCCAGCAGCCGAGCAGTCTCTGGAAACACCATATATTTT.

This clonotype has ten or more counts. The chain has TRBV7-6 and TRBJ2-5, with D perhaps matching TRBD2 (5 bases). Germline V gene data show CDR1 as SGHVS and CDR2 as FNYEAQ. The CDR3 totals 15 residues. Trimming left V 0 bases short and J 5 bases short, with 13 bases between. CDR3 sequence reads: CASSLAQERAETQYF. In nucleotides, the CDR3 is TGTGCCAGCAGCTTAGCGCAGGAGAGGGCGGAGACCCAGTACTTC.

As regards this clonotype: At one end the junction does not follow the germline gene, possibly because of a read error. The DNA of the CDR3 is TGTGCCAGCAGCTTAGGCGGAGGGGGGAACACTGAAGCTTTC. Protein product: CASSLGGGGNTEAF. The chain joins TRBV7-2 to TRBJ2-6, with D tentatively TRBD1 or TRBD2 (6 bases each). The CDR3 length is 14 residues. Germline values: CDR1 SGHTA, CDR2 FQGNSA.

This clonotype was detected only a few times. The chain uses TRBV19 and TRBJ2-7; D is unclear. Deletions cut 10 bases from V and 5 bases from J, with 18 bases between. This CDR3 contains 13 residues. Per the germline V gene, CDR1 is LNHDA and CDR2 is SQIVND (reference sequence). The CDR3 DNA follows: TGTGCCACCTCCCCGAATTTGGTGAACGAGCAGTACTTC. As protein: CATSPNLVNEQYF.

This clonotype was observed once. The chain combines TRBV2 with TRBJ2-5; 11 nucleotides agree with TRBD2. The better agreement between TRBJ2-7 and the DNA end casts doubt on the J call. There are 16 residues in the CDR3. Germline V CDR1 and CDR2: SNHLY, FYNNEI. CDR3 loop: CASKKIAGGPWDEQYF. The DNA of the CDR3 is TGTGCCAGCAAAAAGATAGCGGGGGGGCCTTGGGACGAGCAGTACTTC.

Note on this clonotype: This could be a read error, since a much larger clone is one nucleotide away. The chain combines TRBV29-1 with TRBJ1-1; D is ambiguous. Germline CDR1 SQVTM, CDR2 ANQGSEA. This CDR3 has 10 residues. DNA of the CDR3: TGCAGCGCTTCTAACATTGAAGCTTTCTTT. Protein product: CSASNIEAFF. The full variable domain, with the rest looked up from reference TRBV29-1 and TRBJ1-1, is SAVISQKPSRDICQRGTSLTIQCQVDSQVTMMFWYRQQPGQSLTLIATANQGSEATYESGFVIDKFPISRPNLTFSTLTVSNMSPEDSSIYLCSASNIEAFFGQGTRLTVV.

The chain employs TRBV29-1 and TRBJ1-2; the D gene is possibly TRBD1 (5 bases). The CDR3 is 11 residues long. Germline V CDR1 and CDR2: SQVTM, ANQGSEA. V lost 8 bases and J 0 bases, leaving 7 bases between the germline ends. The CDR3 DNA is TGCAGCTTGGGGCCTAACTATGGCTACACCTTC. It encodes CSLGPNYGYTF. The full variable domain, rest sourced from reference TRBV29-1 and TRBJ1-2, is SAVISQKPSRDICQRGTSLTIQCQVDSQVTMMFWYRQQPGQSLTLIATANQGSEATYESGFVIDKFPISRPNLTFSTLTVSNMSPEDSSIYLCSLGPNYGYTFGSGTRLTVV.

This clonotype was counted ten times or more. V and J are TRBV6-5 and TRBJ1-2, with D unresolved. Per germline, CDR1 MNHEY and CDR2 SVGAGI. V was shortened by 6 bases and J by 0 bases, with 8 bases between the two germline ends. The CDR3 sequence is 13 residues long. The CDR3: CASRLTSNYGYTF. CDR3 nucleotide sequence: TGTGCCAGCAGACTCACATCTAACTATGGCTACACCTTC.

The CDR3 loop is CASSVLAGGQIYEQYF. The CDR3 region has the DNA TGTGCCAGCAGTGTTTTAGCGGGGGGGCAAATTTACGAGCAGTACTTC. The chain is built from TRBV28 and TRBJ2-7, with 11 bases matching TRBD2. The CDR3 has 16 residues. Germline V CDR1 and CDR2: MDHEN, SYDVKM. Trimming cost V 5 bases and J 4 bases; bases outside gene matches: 10.